A single sample is the source of the 28 T cell receptor beta chains below, sequenced in a study of blood T cell repertoires in COVID-19. This table comes from immunoSEQ multiplex PCR, and its TCRdb copy is limited to in-frame clones, with some not included. The sample consists of some 74,000 clones, 65% to 85% of them appearing once. The sequenced sample was peripheral blood. These TCRs come from a woman of 80 years or more with active or convalescent COVID-19.

V is TRBV18 and J is TRBJ2-7; 8 bases line up with TRBD1. V shed 6 bases, J shed 2 bases, and the junction held 6 bases outside the gene matches. The CDR3 has 14 amino acids. Germline V gene data show CDR1 as KGHSH and CDR2 as LQKENI. The CDR3 coding sequence is TGTGCCAGCTCGCCCGGGACAGGCACCTACGAGCAGTACTTC. Translated, it gives CASSPGTGTYEQYF.

This sequence joins TRBV5-1 and TRBJ2-1; D possibly corresponds to TRBD1 (5 bases). CDR3 length: 17 amino acids. The germline V gene has CDR1 SGHRS and CDR2 YFSETQ. V shed 5 bases and J shed 8 bases, with 26 bases lying between them. The CDR3 region has the DNA TGCGCCAGCAGTTCCCGCAGGGCGACCCCATTTTTCGATGAGCAGTTCTTC. This codes for CASSSRRATPFFDEQFF.

The sample holds a few counts of this clone. The chain is built from TRBV13 and TRBJ2-2; 9 bases fit TRBD1. The CDR3 is made up of 15 amino acids. The germline V gene encodes CDR1 PRHDT and CDR2 FYEKMQ (reference sequence). V dropped 5 bases and J dropped 5; count of bases not matched to a gene: 6. The CDR3 region is CASSRTGVGTGELFF. The CDR3 DNA reads as TGTGCCAGCAGCCGGACAGGGGTGGGGACCGGGGAGCTGTTTTTT.

In the case of this clone: The same CDR3 can be traced to other DNA sequences in this sample. The chain carries TRBV19 and TRBJ1-2; D perhaps matches TRBD1 (5 bases). CDR3 length: 15 amino acids. Between the trimmed V and J ends, which lost 6 bases and 0 bases, there was a span of 14 bases. Germline V lookup: CDR1 LNHDA, CDR2 SQIVND (reference sequence). The DNA for the CDR3 is TGTGCCAGTAGGAATACAGGATTGGCTAACTATGGCTACACCTTC. Translated, it gives CASRNTGLANYGYTF.

The chain joins TRBV28 to TRBJ2-2, with 7 bases that match TRBD1. Germline lookup yields CDR1 MDHEN and CDR2 SYDVKM. CDR3 length: 16 residues. V was pared by 8 bases and J by 4 bases, with 13 bases of the junction left unmatched. The CDR3 sequence is CASRGGGRRGTGELFF. The CDR3 coding sequence is TGTGCCAGCCGAGGGGGCGGGCGGCGCGGCACCGGGGAGCTGTTTTTT.

The chain links TRBV19 to TRBJ1-1; the D gene is possibly TRBD1 (6 bases). The CDR3 contains 14 residues. Germline CDR1 is LNHDA and CDR2 is SQIVND (reference sequence). Trimming took 4 bases from V and 5 from J, leaving 14 bases between them. As DNA, the CDR3 is TGTGCCAGTAGTACCGGGACACTGGGGACTGAAGCTTTCTTT. This sequence encodes CASSTGTLGTEAFF.

This clone was recorded a few times. The chain employs TRBV2 and TRBJ1-3, with TRBD1 identical over 7 bases. This CDR3 is 15 amino acids long. J lost 8 bases, V lost 5 bases, and 12 bases had no gene match. CDR1 and CDR2 (germline): SNHLY, FYNNEI. CDR3: CASSSQGVLSDTIYF. CDR3 coding DNA: TGTGCCAGCAGTTCCCAGGGGGTGCTCTCGGACACCATATATTTT.

V gene TRBV27 combines with J gene TRBJ1-1, with a weak D call TRBD1 (6 bases). V dropped 4 bases and J dropped 8 bases, with 11 bases sitting between them. Germline V CDR1 and CDR2: MNHEY, SMNVEV (reference sequence). CDR3 length: 12 residues. This CDR3 is CASSYVGQEAFF. The CDR3 region has the DNA TGTGCCAGCAGTTACGTGGGACAAGAAGCTTTCTTT.

In its sample, this clone was seen once. The J gene is TRBJ2-1, the V gene TRBV11-3, with a possible D match to TRBD2 (6 bases). The ends were cut back, 0 bases at V and 6 bases at J, with 21 bases in the middle. The CDR3 runs to 18 residues. CDR1 is SGHNT and CDR2 is YENEEA in the germline V gene. The CDR3 coding sequence is TGTGCCAGCAGCTTAGATGGGTCCCGGGGGTTTGGTCGCAATGAGCAGTTCTTC. It codes for CASSLDGSRGFGRNEQFF.

V and J are TRBV6-2 or TRBV6-3 and TRBJ2-7; perhaps TRBD2 as D (6 bases). Germline assignment: CDR1 MNHEY and CDR2 SVGEGT. V shed 2 bases and J shed 5 bases, with 13 bases lying between them. The CDR3 length is 14 residues. The CDR3: CASSYGGGIDEQYF. The CDR3 DNA is TGTGCCAGCAGTTACGGGGGAGGTATCGACGAGCAGTACTTC.

The chain recombines TRBV19 with TRBJ2-1, with D possibly matching TRBD2 (6 bases). Trimming shortened V by 5 bases and J by 4 bases, and 12 bases separated the two germline ends. Germline V gives CDR1 LNHDA, CDR2 SQIVND (reference sequence). The length of the CDR3 is 14 residues. The CDR3 DNA reads as TGTGCCAGTAGTTCCGGGACTTCTTACAATGAGCAGTTCTTC. Its protein is CASSSGTSYNEQFF.

This chain connects TRBV5-1 to TRBJ1-1; 7 positions agree with TRBD1. Germline-derived CDR1 and CDR2 are SGHRS and YFSETQ. Losses at the gene ends were 4 bases for V and 2 bases for J; bases not matched to a gene: 5. The CDR3 runs 14 residues. This CDR3 is CASSRDRANTEAFF. The CDR3 region has the DNA TGCGCCAGCAGCAGGGACAGAGCAAACACTGAAGCTTTCTTT.

The V gene is TRBV7-9, the J gene TRBJ2-3, with TRBD1 matching over 7 bases. V trimming: 6 bases; J trimming: 6 bases; junction bases outside the gene matches: 6. The germline gives CDR1 SEHNR, CDR2 FQNEAQ (reference sequence). CDR3 length equals 13 residues. The CDR3 is CASSQGVRDTQYF. The CDR3 nucleotides read TGTGCCAGCAGTCAGGGGGTTCGGGATACGCAGTATTTT.

The chain combines TRBV7-8 with TRBJ2-3, with TRBD2 matching 10 bases. This CDR3 is built from 16 residues. Germline values: CDR1 SGHVS, CDR2 FQNEAQ. V shed 4 bases, J shed 0 bases, and the junction held 4 bases outside the gene matches. For the CDR3, the DNA is TGTGCCAGCAGCTCAGGACTAGCGGTGAGCACAGATACGCAGTATTTT. Protein sequence: CASSSGLAVSTDTQYF.

The rearrangement joins TRBV27 to TRBJ1-3, with D perhaps TRBD1 (5 bases). CDR1 is MNHEY, CDR2 SMNVEV, per germline (reference sequence). V was trimmed by 2 bases and J by 3 bases, leaving 5 bases between them. The CDR3 consists of 13 residues. The CDR3 here is CASSLQGGNTIYF. CDR3 nucleotide sequence: TGTGCCAGCAGTTTACAGGGTGGAAACACCATATATTTT.

The rearrangement joins TRBV6-2 or TRBV6-3 to TRBJ2-7, with TRBD1 matching 8 bases. The V and J ends lost 3 bases and 3 bases, in that order; junction bases with no gene match: 7. The CDR3 covers 15 residues. The germline gives CDR1 MNHEY, CDR2 SVGEGT. This CDR3 is CASSYPGQVHYEQYF. The CDR3 DNA follows: TGTGCCAGCAGTTATCCGGGACAGGTACACTACGAGCAGTACTTC.

The V and J genes are TRBV2 and TRBJ1-6, with D perhaps TRBD1 (6 bases). Germline CDR1 is SNHLY and CDR2 is FYNNEI. The CDR3 has 16 residues. V lost 6 bases, J lost 7 bases, and 19 bases lay in between. In DNA, the CDR3 is TGTGCCAGCAGCCTGAACAGGGCAAGAGGCAATTCACCCCTCCACTTT. Amino acid sequence: CASSLNRARGNSPLHF.

The CDR3 region has the DNA TGTGCCAGCAGCTCCCGGACAGGGATGTACACCGGGGAGCTGTTTTTT. It specifies CASSSRTGMYTGELFF. The chain uses TRBV7-8 and TRBJ2-2, with TRBD1 matching 8 bases. Germline V lookup: CDR1 SGHVS, CDR2 FQNEAQ. The CDR3 spans 16 residues. V shed 4 bases and J 3 bases; nucleotides not matched to a gene: 7.

V and J are TRBV21-1 and TRBJ2-3; the table names TRBD2, a call not compared with the DNA. TRBV21-1 is deemed a pseudogene. This CDR3 has 17 amino acids. The CDR3 spells CASSKGQRIPLPDTQYF. In nucleotides, the CDR3 is TGTGCCAGCAGCAAAGGTCAGAGGATACCTCTCCCAGATACGCAGTATTTT.

The chain joins TRBV4-2 to TRBJ2-1, with D tentatively TRBD1 (5 bases). Deletions cut 3 bases from V and 0 bases from J, with 12 bases between. Looked up from germline, CDR1 is LGHNA and CDR2 is YNFKEQ. The CDR3 extends over 16 amino acids. The DNA of the CDR3 is TGTGCCAGCAGCCACACAGGCTCGGGCTCCTACAATGAGCAGTTCTTC. It is translated as CASSHTGSGSYNEQFF.

The V call is TRBV5-4, the J call TRBJ1-4; perhaps TRBD1 as D (6 bases). CDR3 size: 14 residues. Trimming shortened V by 2 bases and J by 7 bases, and 12 bases separated the two germline ends. Per the germline V gene, CDR1 is SGHNT and CDR2 is YYREEE (reference sequence). The CDR3 nucleotides are TGTGCCAGCAGCTTTTCGGGGGGCGGTGAAAAACTGTTTTTT. Translated, it gives CASSFSGGGEKLFF.

This clone was recorded only once. This rearrangement joins TRBV27 to TRBJ1-6, with 8 nucleotides matching TRBD1. CDR1 is MNHEY, CDR2 SMNVEV, per germline (reference sequence). This CDR3 spans 15 amino acids. The J segment lost 7 bases and the V segment lost 6 bases, leaving 8 bases of the junction unmatched. CDR3 region: CASRVQGVLNSPLHF. The CDR3 DNA reads TGTGCCAGCAGGGTACAGGGGGTATTGAATTCACCCCTCCACTTT.

The J gene is TRBJ2-1, the V gene TRBV11-2; TRBD2 might be the D (5 bases). There are 16 residues in the CDR3. Germline lookup yields CDR1 SGHAT and CDR2 FQNNGV. Trimming stripped 4 bases from V and 0 bases from J, with 13 bases between. The CDR3: CASSYGLVSSYNEQFF. The CDR3 bases are TGTGCCAGCAGCTATGGACTCGTCAGCTCCTACAATGAGCAGTTCTTC.

The V gene is TRBV5-1, the J gene TRBJ1-3; TRBD1 is a possible D gene (6 bases). The V and J ends lost 4 bases and 2 bases respectively, with 13 bases between them. The germline V gene has CDR1 SGHRS and CDR2 YFSETQ. The CDR3 is 15 amino acids. The CDR3 DNA sequence: TGCGCCAGCAGCCCCCGAGGGGGAGCTGGAAACACCATATATTTT. Translation gives CASSPRGGAGNTIYF.

This clone has more than one count but fewer than ten. J is TRBJ1-1 and V is TRBV5-4, with D perhaps matching TRBD1 (5 bases). Trimming stripped 2 bases from V and 5 bases from J, with 10 bases between. The CDR3 spans 13 residues. The V gene's germline CDR1 is SGHNT and CDR2 YYREEE (reference sequence). The CDR3 coding sequence is TGTGCCAGCAGCTTCCAGGGTATAACTGAAGCTTTCTTT. Amino acids: CASSFQGITEAFF.

This clone was seen more than once but under ten times. The chain links TRBV7-9 to TRBJ2-3, with D possibly being TRBD1 (5 bases). The CDR3 has 15 residues. Looked up from germline, CDR1 is SEHNR and CDR2 is FQNEAQ (reference sequence). V was cut by 5 bases and J by 1 base, with 13 bases left in between. DNA of the CDR3: TGTGCCAGCAGCATAGGACAAGTGGGCACAGATACGCAGTATTTT. It translates to CASSIGQVGTDTQYF.

This chain joins TRBV4-2 and TRBJ2-1, with TRBD2 identical over 12 bases. V trimming: 4 bases; J trimming: 5 bases; junction bases outside the gene matches: 12. Germline V CDR1 and CDR2: LGHNA, YNFKEQ. The CDR3 has 18 residues. The DNA for the CDR3 is TGTGCCAGCAGCCTCGGGGCTAGCGGGGGGGCCGTCGACAATGAGCAGTTCTTC. It encodes CASSLGASGGAVDNEQFF.

The chain combines TRBV5-5 with TRBJ1-2, with D perhaps matching TRBD1 (6 bases). CDR1 is SGHKS, CDR2 YYEKEE, per germline (reference sequence). With 4 bases removed from V and 0 bases from J, the gap between germline ends came to 10 bases. This CDR3 has 14 amino acids. This CDR3 is CASSRTVTNYGYTF. Written as DNA, the CDR3 is TGTGCCAGCAGCCGGACAGTTACTAACTATGGCTACACCTTC.